The 32 T cell receptor beta chains presented below share a single source sample, sequenced in a study of early T cells in non-severe SARS-CoV-2 infection (dated by TCRdb to the early 2020s). Libraries were constructed by 5' RACE. The sequencer listed for this sample is NextSeq 500. TCRdb trimmed public reads at Q25 via fastp, called clones via MiXCR and kept in-frame beta chains. Records with the same CDR3 protein are collapsed into one entry carrying the most frequent genes and DNA. Here the sample has around 40,000 distinct CDR3 sequences; over 5% occur a single time. More than 4.5% of the sample lies in the top ten. Source material: whole blood. These receptor sequences come from an adult who was a healthcare worker with PCR-confirmed SARS-CoV-2 infection or an uninfected control (not recorded which).

This clonotype was found many times. CDR3 nucleotides: TGTGCCAGCACAGGACAGGGTCCTAATGAGCAGTTCTTC. Its protein is CASTGQGPNEQFF. The chain joins TRBV27 to TRBJ2-1; 8 bases agree with TRBD1. V lost 7 bases, J lost 7 bases, and 6 bases stayed unmatched. The CDR3 runs 13 residues. Per germline, CDR1 MNHEY and CDR2 SMNVEV (reference sequence).

This clonotype was counted ten times or more. The genes are TRBV12-3 or TRBV12-4 and TRBJ2-1; D ambiguous. V was pared by 1 base and J by 15 bases, with 10 bases between. This CDR3 region has 11 residues. CDR3 in amino acids: CASSLDAPRFF. CDR3 in DNA: TGTGCCAGCAGTTTAGACGCACCACGGTTCTTC.

In this sample, this clonotype turned up many times. This chain uses TRBV7-2 with TRBJ2-7, with 10 bases lining up with TRBD2. Germline assignment: CDR1 SGHTA and CDR2 FQGNSA. This CDR3 is 15 amino acids long. Germline trimming cut 5 bases from V and 1 base from J; bases unmatched to any gene: 5. The CDR3 DNA reads TGTGCCAGCAGCCCGAGCGGGAGGGGATCCTACGAGCAGTACTTC. This encodes CASSPSGRGSYEQYF.

Ten or more counts support this clonotype. The chain joins TRBV12-3 or TRBV12-4 to TRBJ1-5; tentative D call: TRBD1 (5 bases). Trimming took off 11 bases at V and 11 bases at J, with 19 bases between the two ends. The CDR3 loop spans 12 amino acids. In DNA form, the CDR3 reads TGTGCCGCCGCCCAGGGTTTCGGCTCCCAGCATTTT. This sequence encodes CAAAQGFGSQHF.

This clonotype was seen more than once but under ten times. The V call is TRBV27, the J call TRBJ2-7, with D perhaps matching TRBD1 (6 bases). The CDR3 sequence is 14 residues long. The germline V gene has CDR1 MNHEY and CDR2 SMNVEV (reference sequence). Trimming removed 8 bases from V and 4 bases from J, with 18 bases in between. As DNA, the CDR3 is TGTGCCAGCGGACGTACAGGGACGAGGTACGAGCAGTACTTC. Amino acid sequence: CASGRTGTRYEQYF.

This clonotype has just a few counts. The V call is TRBV28, the J call TRBJ2-6; weak D call: TRBD1 (5 bases). V lost 5 bases and J lost 2, with 16 bases in between. The CDR3 is 17 amino acids. Germline V gives CDR1 MDHEN, CDR2 SYDVKM. In DNA form, the CDR3 reads TGTGCCAGCAGTCAACCATGGGGCAGGGCTGGGGCCAACGTCCTGACTTTC. Translation gives CASSQPWGRAGANVLTF.

This clonotype occurred a few times. The chain couples TRBV5-4 to TRBJ2-7; D gene uncertain. The germline CDR1 and CDR2 sequences are SGHNT and YYREEE (reference sequence). V lost 1 base, J lost 0 bases, and 17 bases lay in between. The CDR3 consists of 17 residues. CDR3 in amino acids: CASSLSSGRLDSYEQYF. The CDR3 bases are TGTGCCAGCAGCTTGAGTTCCGGCAGGTTGGACTCCTACGAGCAGTACTTC.

This clonotype was seen at least ten times. The CDR3, as DNA: TGCAGCGTAGCAACTTCAGGGAACACTGAAGCTTTCTTT. This sequence encodes CSVATSGNTEAFF. The chain joins TRBV29-1 to TRBJ1-1; D is undetermined. V was pared by 6 bases and J by 1 base, with 12 bases between. The CDR3 contains 13 residues. Looked up from germline, CDR1 is SQVTM and CDR2 is ANQGSEA. The full variable domain, rest sourced from reference TRBV29-1 and TRBJ1-1, is SAVISQKPSRDICQRGTSLTIQCQVDSQVTMMFWYRQQPGQSLTLIATANQGSEATYESGFVIDKFPISRPNLTFSTLTVSNMSPEDSSIYLCSVATSGNTEAFFGQGTRLTVV.

This clonotype appeared many times. The V and J genes are TRBV6-5 and TRBJ1-1, with 7 bases that match TRBD1. V shed 5 bases, J shed 11 bases, and the junction held 11 bases outside the gene matches. This CDR3 is built from 13 residues. The V gene's germline CDR1 is MNHEY and CDR2 SVGAGI. The CDR3 DNA sequence: TGTGCCAGCAGTCATCGACAGGGCCCCCTGGCTTTCTTT. The encoded protein is CASSHRQGPLAFF.

In its sample, this clonotype was seen many times. V gene TRBV11-2 combines with J gene TRBJ2-7; D uncertain. This CDR3 comprises 14 residues. The V and J ends lost 3 bases and 7 bases respectively, with 16 bases between them. The germline V gene has CDR1 SGHAT and CDR2 FQNNGV. Written as DNA, the CDR3 is TGTGCCAGCAGCTTCCCCCAGTCGGTGATGGAGCAGTACTTC. It translates to CASSFPQSVMEQYF.

This clonotype is categorized as medium-sized. This chain joins TRBV7-9 and TRBJ1-2; 8 positions agree with TRBD1. Germline CDR1 reads SEHNR; CDR2 reads FQNEAQ (reference sequence). The CDR3 contains 11 residues. Trimming removed 4 bases from V and 12 bases from J; junction bases left unmatched: 4. CDR3 sequence reads: CASSSDRVHTF. CDR3 in DNA: TGTGCCAGCAGCTCGGACAGGGTCCACACCTTC. Supplemented by reference TRBV7-9 and TRBJ1-2, the full variable domain reads DTGVSQNPRHKITKRGQNVTFRCDPISEHNRLYWYRQTLGQGPEFLTYFQNEAQLEKSRLLSDRFSAERPKGSFSTLEIQRTEQGDSAMYLCASSSDRVHTFGSGTRLTVV.

This clonotype was observed a handful of times. The rearrangement uses TRBV20-1 and TRBJ1-5, with a tentative D call TRBD1 (6 bases). The germline gives CDR1 DFQATT, CDR2 SNEGSKA (reference sequence). With 2 bases removed from V and 4 bases from J, the gap between germline ends came to 12 bases. The CDR3 loop spans 14 amino acids. CDR3 coding DNA: TGCAGTGCTAGACCTCCACAGGGAAATCAGCCCCAGCATTTT. Protein product: CSARPPQGNQPQHF.

V and J are TRBV18 and TRBJ2-1, with TRBD2 matching over 14 bases. In germline, CDR1 is KGHSH, CDR2 LQKENI. The CDR3 is made up of 18 amino acids. With 6 bases clipped from V and 7 bases from J, the junction kept 14 bases outside the gene matches. The CDR3 protein is CASSRGLAGGLIENEQFF. CDR3 DNA sequence: TGTGCCAGCTCGCGAGGACTAGCGGGAGGCTTGATCGAGAATGAGCAGTTCTTC.

This clonotype occurred many times. This sequence joins TRBV7-2 and TRBJ2-3; TRBD2 is a possible D gene (5 bases). V lost 1 base and J 2 bases, leaving 16 bases between the germline ends. Germline CDR1 and CDR2: SGHTA and FQGNSA. The CDR3 has 17 amino acids. This CDR3 is CASSLGLGTGYTDTQYF. For the CDR3, the DNA is TGTGCCAGCAGCTTAGGCTTAGGTACGGGATACACAGATACGCAGTATTTT.

In its sample, this clonotype was seen many times. The chain employs TRBV6-5 and TRBJ2-1; TRBD2 matches 9 bases. The CDR3 length is 19 residues. The ends lost 0 bases at V and 5 bases at J; junction bases unmatched: 14. Germline V CDR1 and CDR2: MNHEY, SVGAGI. The CDR3 is CASSYSGTDGGRVDNEQFF. CDR3 sequence (DNA): TGTGCCAGCAGTTACTCTGGGACCGATGGCGGGAGGGTAGACAATGAGCAGTTCTTC.

This clonotype is medium-sized. The chain has TRBV27 and TRBJ2-7, with 8 positions matching TRBD1. The length of the CDR3 is 14 residues. The V gene's germline CDR1 is MNHEY and CDR2 SMNVEV (reference sequence). The V gene end was trimmed by 6 bases and the J gene end by 3 bases; junction bases not matched to a gene: 7. CDR3 in DNA: TGTGCCAGCAGCTCGGGACAGGTTTACTACGAGCAGTACTTC. It yields the protein CASSSGQVYYEQYF.

The V call is TRBV7-9, the J call TRBJ1-4; a weak D match, TRBD1 (6 bases). Trimming took off 5 bases at V and 8 bases at J, with 15 bases between the two ends. The CDR3 consists of 14 residues. CDR1 SEHNR and CDR2 FQNEAQ come from the germline V gene (reference sequence). In DNA form, the CDR3 reads TGTGCCAGCAGCCCACCGGGACACTTAGAAAAACTGTTTTTT. Translated, it gives CASSPPGHLEKLFF.

Ten or more counts support this clonotype. Written as DNA, the CDR3 is TGTGCCAGCAGCACCCCTGGGGCCAACGTCCTGACTTTC. Translated: CASSTPGANVLTF. This chain joins TRBV6-5 and TRBJ2-6, with unresolved D. The V and J ends lost 6 bases and 2 bases respectively, with 5 bases between them. The CDR3 extends over 13 amino acids. CDR1 MNHEY and CDR2 SVGAGI come from the germline V gene.

Many counts were recorded for this clonotype. The V gene is TRBV20-1, the J gene TRBJ2-7; 10 nucleotides line up with TRBD1. This CDR3 is 13 amino acids long. From germline, CDR1 is DFQATT and CDR2 SNEGSKA (reference sequence). The V gene end was trimmed by 6 bases and the J gene end by 3 bases; junction bases not matched to a gene: 5. The CDR3: CSASRDRGYEQYF. Here the CDR3 DNA reads TGCAGTGCCAGCCGGGACAGGGGCTACGAGCAGTACTTC.

This clonotype was picked up many times. V and J are TRBV6-6 and TRBJ1-1; D unresolved. Germline assignment: CDR1 MNHNY and CDR2 SVGAGI (reference sequence). V gave up 6 bases and J gave up 0 bases, with 23 bases separating them. The CDR3 is 18 residues long. Here the CDR3 reads CASSPHFAPEKVNTEAFF. CDR3 nucleotide sequence: TGTGCCAGCAGCCCTCACTTTGCCCCGGAAAAGGTGAACACTGAAGCTTTCTTT.

This clonotype ranks as medium-sized. V usage is TRBV7-6 and J usage is TRBJ1-1; D call uncertain. The CDR3 is made up of 12 amino acids. Trimming took off 5 bases at V and 4 bases at J, with 8 bases between the two ends. Looked up from germline, CDR1 is SGHVS and CDR2 is FNYEAQ. This CDR3 is CASSPGGTEAFF. The DNA for the CDR3 is TGTGCCAGCAGCCCAGGTGGCACTGAAGCTTTCTTT.

The sample holds many counts of this clonotype. The chain has TRBV20-1 and TRBJ2-3, with TRBD2 identical over 9 bases. Germline assignment: CDR1 DFQATT and CDR2 SNEGSKA (reference sequence). The CDR3 runs 16 residues. J was trimmed by 0 bases and V by 0 bases; bases with no gene match: 4. The DNA of the CDR3 is TGCAGTGCTAGAGACCGACTAGCGGCTAGCACAGATACGCAGTATTTT. Translated: CSARDRLAASTDTQYF.

This chain uses TRBV10-3 with TRBJ2-7, with D perhaps TRBD1 (6 bases). This CDR3 contains 14 residues. The germline V and J ends were trimmed by 6 bases and 5 bases, with 17 bases remaining between them. The germline gives CDR1 ENHRY, CDR2 SYGVKD. The CDR3 DNA is TGTGCCATCAGCGCCTACAGGGCATCCGACGAGCAGTACTTC. This sequence encodes CAISAYRASDEQYF.

The chain couples TRBV7-2 to TRBJ2-1; D unresolved. Per germline, CDR1 SGHTA and CDR2 FQGNSA. CDR3 length: 12 amino acids. Trimming pared 0 bases from V and 9 bases from J, leaving 6 bases between. The CDR3 nucleotides are TGTGCCAGCAGCTTAGCCTTTCGTGAGCAGTTCTTC. Its translation is CASSLAFREQFF.

This clonotype was picked up a small number of times. The rearrangement joins TRBV7-9 to TRBJ2-5; 8 bases are shared with TRBD1. The CDR3 is 14 residues long. CDR1 and CDR2 from the germline V gene are SEHNR and FQNEAQ (reference sequence). Trimming at V came to 5 bases and at J to 3 bases, leaving 5 bases not matched to a gene. The CDR3 loop reads CASSLQTGEETQYF. Here the CDR3 DNA reads TGTGCCAGCAGCCTCCAGACAGGGGAAGAGACCCAGTACTTC.

With regard to this clonotype: At one of its ends the junction is not consistent with the germline gene, which may arise from a read error. V is TRBV12-3 or TRBV12-4 and J is TRBJ2-6, with TRBD1 identical over 9 bases. CDR3 size: 18 residues. In DNA form, the CDR3 reads TGTACCAGCACCTGGGGGGGACAGGGTCGTTCTGGGGCCAACGTCCTGACTTTC. Translated: CTSTWGGQGRSGANVLTF.

The chain has TRBV10-1 and TRBJ1-1; no definite D call. CDR3 length equals 14 residues. The germline V and J ends were trimmed by 2 bases and 4 bases, with 11 bases remaining between them. Germline V gene lookup returns CDR1 WNHNN and CDR2 SYGVQD (reference sequence). For the CDR3, the DNA is TGCGCCAGCAGTGAGGATCTTGGGGTCACTGAAGCTTTCTTT. Translation gives CASSEDLGVTEAFF.

Only a few counts were recorded for this clonotype. The rearrangement links TRBV11-2 to TRBJ2-1, with TRBD1 identical over 7 bases. After removal of 5 bases from V and 8 bases from J, the junction contained 18 bases not matched to a gene. Germline lookup yields CDR1 SGHAT and CDR2 FQNNGV. This CDR3 comprises 17 residues. CDR3 sequence: CASSRNRGYVAGDEQFF. The CDR3 DNA is TGTGCCAGCAGCCGCAACAGGGGATACGTGGCCGGGGATGAGCAGTTCTTC.

This clonotype was counted only a few times. The chain joins TRBV2 to TRBJ2-3; D perhaps matches TRBD2 (5 bases). This CDR3 spans 14 amino acids. V was cut by 4 bases and J by 6 bases, with 14 bases left in between. Germline CDR1 and CDR2: SNHLY and FYNNEI. The CDR3 nucleotides are TGTGCCAGCAGTGGAGCCACAAGGGAGGATACGCAGTATTTT. Protein sequence: CASSGATREDTQYF.

This clonotype was counted ten times or more. V is TRBV9 and J is TRBJ2-7; 10 nucleotides agree with TRBD2. The CDR3 covers 15 residues. Germline CDR1 reads SGDLS; CDR2 reads YYNGEE. Germline trimming cut 0 bases from V and 5 bases from J; bases unmatched to any gene: 5. Written as DNA, the CDR3 is TGTGCCAGCAGCGTAGCGGAGCGGGAGGGTAACGAGCAGTACTTC. Translating it yields CASSVAEREGNEQYF.

In its sample, this clonotype was seen many times. The chain recombines TRBV25-1 with TRBJ2-3, with 7 bases lining up with TRBD2. V shed 3 bases and J 9 bases; nucleotides not matched to a gene: 9. The length of the CDR3 is 14 residues. Germline assignment: CDR1 MGHDK and CDR2 SYGVNS. This CDR3 reads CASSEAGAGGTQYF. The CDR3 nucleotides read TGTGCCAGCAGTGAGGCGGGAGCCGGCGGGACGCAGTATTTT. The variable domain in full, with the rest retrieved from reference TRBV25-1 and TRBJ2-3, is EADIYQTPRYLVIGTGKKITLECSQTMGHDKMYWYQQDPGMELHLIHYSYGVNSTEKGDLSSESTVSRIRTEHFPLTLESARPSHTSQYLCASSEAGAGGTQYFGPGTRLTVL.

Many counts were recorded for this clonotype. The chain carries TRBV10-1 and TRBJ2-5, with a tentative D call TRBD2 (6 bases). V lost 6 bases and J lost 1, with 9 bases in between. The CDR3 has 13 amino acids. From germline, CDR1 is WNHNN and CDR2 SYGVQD (reference sequence). The DNA of the CDR3 is TGCGCCAGCAGCCGGGAGATCCAAGAGACCCAGTACTTC. Encoded protein: CASSREIQETQYF.